This entry features one T cell receptor beta chain sequence. This clonotype has a count of ten or more. No antigen is known for it. No base quality information exists; no much larger clone differs at one position. This specimen belongs to a study of neurological immune-mediated disorders (dated by TCRdb to 2018 to 2020). A note on the overall study: Among the 34 multiple sclerosis patients, relapsing-remitting MS accounted for about 31 and secondary progressive MS accounted for 3. The study compared peripheral blood TCR-beta repertoires of HTLV-I-associated myelopathy (HAM/TSP) patients, multiple sclerosis patients and healthy controls using UMI-based sequencing. Longitudinal samples, technical triplicates and paired sorted CD4+ and CD8+ T-cell subsets, alongside PBMC samples, were included among the 106 TCR-beta libraries. The cohort included 60 to 70 subjects: around 15 with HAM/TSP, approximately 34 with multiple sclerosis, and roughly 20 healthy controls. The paper as a whole reports these results and caveats: TCR clonal expansion was greatest in HAM/TSP patients and smallest in MS patients, who ranked below even healthy controls. No identical CDR3 amino acid sequences were found to be shared among expanded clones across subjects, suggesting that TCR-beta repertoires were private in all groups. Repertoires from 18 of 34 MS patients were grouped by phylogenetic analysis into a cluster of related CDR3 sequences, suggesting a possible repertoire-level signature. The MS cluster showed no association with clinical or MRI features, and the authors stated that larger cohorts are needed.

For the sorted-subset TCR libraries, the starting material was 1 million sorted CD4+ or CD8+ T cells. Multiple sclerosis patients were enrolled in a US clinical protocol under which disease progression was evaluated by magnetic resonance imaging. PBMCs were separated from peripheral blood using Ficoll-Hypaque density gradient centrifugation and then cryopreserved in liquid nitrogen. Paired sorted CD4+ and CD8+ subsets came from healthy controls, HAM/TSP patients and MS patients. cDNA synthesis used template-switch 5'RACE with a primer carrying a 10-nucleotide random unique molecular identifier tagging each TCR transcript. Every sequencing run yielded over 180 million TCR-beta sequences covering 15-18 subjects. The RNeasy kit was used to extract total RNA. TCR-beta VDJ regions were amplified with primers for the TCR constant region and the 5'RACE anchor, using the KAPA Real-time Library Amplification kit. A first PCR added sample indexes and Illumina adaptors, after which a second PCR increased the library yield. After Ampure bead purification, the TCR product of roughly 650 bp was size-selected on a 2% E-gel SizeSelection system. Before pooling, library quality was assessed on a Bioanalyzer, concentration was determined with Qubit, and library quantification was performed with the Kapa Library Quantification kit. Libraries were sequenced paired-end 2 x 150 bp on an Illumina HiSeq 2500. To increase sequence diversity, roughly 24-32% phiX was spiked into each library pool. In the authors' own workflow: The UMI-based MiGEC pipeline processed quality-filtered reads and removed over 80% of raw TCR sequences during error correction. VDJ genes were aligned to IMGT germline references, and clonotypes were defined by unique CDR3 amino acid sequence plus V-J genes. Clonal expansion, Shannon diversity and CDR3 relatedness were evaluated with VDJtools (CalcPairwiseDistances, ClusterSamples), while phylogenetic trees were built in CLCbio workbench. Using coefficient-of-variation modelling across technical triplicates, the study counted a clone as expanded if it had at least 8 unique UMIs. The public reads were reanalyzed by TCRdb: fastp trimming at Q25, MiXCR alignment, in-frame beta chains only. Rows matching on CDR3 protein sequence are summarized as one entry with the most common DNA and genes. TCRdb, not the authors, supplied the V and J calls. The table for this sample lists over 45,000 distinct CDR3 sequences; 4% of them were counted only once. The top ten constitute 1.5% to 2% of the sample.

This clonotype was sampled from a woman aged 40 to 50 with multiple sclerosis. Sequences were obtained from CD4+ T cells from blood.

This receptor carries the CDR3 CASSPETGNTEAFF. The DNA sequence is TGTGCCAGCAGCCCGGAGACAGGGAACACTGAAGCTTTCTTT. The rearranged chain carries TRBV3-1 and TRBJ1-1, and perhaps TRBD1 as D gene, on 6 matching bases. V sheds 4 bases and J sheds 1 base, leaving 10 bases between their ends. CDR3 length: 14 amino acids, cysteine to phenylalanine. The kept DNA is CDR3 alone, 42 bases in frame from the first base. The CDR1 and CDR2 encoded by the germline V gene (reference sequence) are LGHDT and YNNKEL.